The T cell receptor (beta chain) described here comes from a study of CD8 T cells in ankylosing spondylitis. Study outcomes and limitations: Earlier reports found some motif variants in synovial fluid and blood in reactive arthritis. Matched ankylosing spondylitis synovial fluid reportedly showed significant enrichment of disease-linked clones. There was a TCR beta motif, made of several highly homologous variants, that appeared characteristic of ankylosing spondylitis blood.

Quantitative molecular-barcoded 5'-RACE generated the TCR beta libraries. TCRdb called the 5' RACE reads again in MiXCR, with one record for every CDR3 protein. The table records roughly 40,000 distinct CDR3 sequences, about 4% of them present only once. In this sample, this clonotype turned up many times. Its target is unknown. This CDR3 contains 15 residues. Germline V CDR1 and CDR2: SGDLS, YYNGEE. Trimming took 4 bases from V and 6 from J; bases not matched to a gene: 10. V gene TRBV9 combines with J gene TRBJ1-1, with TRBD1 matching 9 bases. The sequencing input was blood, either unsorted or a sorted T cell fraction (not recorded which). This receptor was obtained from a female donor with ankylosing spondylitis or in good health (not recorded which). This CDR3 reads CASSPNRDRDAEAFF. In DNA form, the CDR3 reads TGTGCCAGCAGCCCCAACCGGGACAGGGACGCTGAAGCTTTCTTT.